The entry below describes one TCR beta chain. Its antigen is as yet unknown. PCR primers comprised 60 Vbeta and 13 Jbeta primers. Here immunoSEQ multiplex PCR was the method, and the copy in TCRdb shows in-frame clones only, minus some. The sample yields 100,000 to 120,000 clones, roughly 86% seen once. This entry is derived from a study of cytomegalovirus exposure and HLA in healthy donors. In the study overall: Approximately 180 million T cells yielded 90 million to 130 million unique TCR beta sequences in earlier analysis. General observations from the study: Later on, a genetic analysis was performed. It linked a missense variant in DCLRE1C with V- and J-gene trimming of TCR beta. In terms of immune exposure information, only CMV serostatus was available. Later analysis suggested links between common viral pathogens and several top significant clusters.

The ends lost 2 bases at V and 0 bases at J; junction bases unmatched: 7. CDR3 size: 18 residues. The germline gives CDR1 WSHSY, CDR2 SAAADI. The sequenced sample was PBMCs. The TCR originated in a man aged 40-50 years in good health and CMV-seronegative. The chain links TRBV10-2 to TRBJ1-5; 10 bases fit TRBD1. CDR3 amino acids: CASSEGGTGVYSNQPQHF. The DNA for the CDR3 is TGCGCCAGCAGTGAGGGGGGGACAGGGGTTTATAGCAATCAGCCCCAGCATTTT.